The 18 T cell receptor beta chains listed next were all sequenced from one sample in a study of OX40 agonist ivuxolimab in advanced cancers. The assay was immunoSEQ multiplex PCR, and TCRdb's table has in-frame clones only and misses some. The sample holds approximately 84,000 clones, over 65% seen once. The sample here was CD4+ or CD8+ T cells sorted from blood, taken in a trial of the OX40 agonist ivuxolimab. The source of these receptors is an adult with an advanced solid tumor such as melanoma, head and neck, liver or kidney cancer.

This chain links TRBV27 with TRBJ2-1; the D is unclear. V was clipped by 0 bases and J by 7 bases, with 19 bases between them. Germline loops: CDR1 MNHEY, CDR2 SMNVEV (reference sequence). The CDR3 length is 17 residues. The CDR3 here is CASSLSPRDSVRNEQFF. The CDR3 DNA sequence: TGTGCCAGCAGTTTATCTCCAAGGGATTCAGTACGGAATGAGCAGTTCTTC.

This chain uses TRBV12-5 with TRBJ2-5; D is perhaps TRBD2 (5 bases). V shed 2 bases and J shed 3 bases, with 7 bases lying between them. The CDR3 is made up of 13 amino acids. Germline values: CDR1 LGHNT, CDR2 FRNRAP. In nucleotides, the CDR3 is TGTGCTAGTGGTTTGAGCGGAAAAGAGACCCAGTACTTC. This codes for CASGLSGKETQYF. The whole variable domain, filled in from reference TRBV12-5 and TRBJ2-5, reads DARVTQTPRHKVTEMGQEVTMRCQPILGHNTVFWYRQTMMQGLELLAYFRNRAPLDDSGMPKDRFSAEMPDATLATLKIQPSEPRDSAVYFCASGLSGKETQYFGPGTRLLVL.

The CDR3 DNA is TGCGCCAGCAGCTTGGCCAGTAAACAAGAGACCCAGTACTTC. It codes for CASSLASKQETQYF. J is TRBJ2-5 and V is TRBV5-1; the D is unclear. The CDR3 totals 14 residues. V shed 0 bases and J shed 2 bases, with 8 bases lying between them. Germline values: CDR1 SGHRS, CDR2 YFSETQ.

The CDR3 loop is CASRKQRSRSNEQFF. For the CDR3, the DNA is TGTGCCAGCAGAAAACAACGGTCGCGGAGCAATGAGCAGTTCTTC. This chain links TRBV28 with TRBJ2-1; D uncertain. The CDR3 sequence is 15 residues long. The germline V and J ends were trimmed by 6 bases and 6 bases, with 18 bases remaining between them. From germline, CDR1 is MDHEN and CDR2 SYDVKM.

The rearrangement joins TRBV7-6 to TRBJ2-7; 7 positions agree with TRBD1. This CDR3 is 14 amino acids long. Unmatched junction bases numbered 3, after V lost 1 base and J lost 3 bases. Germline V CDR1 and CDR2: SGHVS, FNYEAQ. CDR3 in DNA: TGTGCCAGCAGCTTAGACCCAGGGGGCTACGAGCAGTACTTC. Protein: CASSLDPGGYEQYF.

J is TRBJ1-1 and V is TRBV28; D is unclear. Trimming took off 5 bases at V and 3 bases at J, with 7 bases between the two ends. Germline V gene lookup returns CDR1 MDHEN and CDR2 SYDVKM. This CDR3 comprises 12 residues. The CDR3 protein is CASSLTYTEAFF. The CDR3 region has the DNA TGTGCCAGCAGTCTCACGTACACTGAAGCTTTCTTT.

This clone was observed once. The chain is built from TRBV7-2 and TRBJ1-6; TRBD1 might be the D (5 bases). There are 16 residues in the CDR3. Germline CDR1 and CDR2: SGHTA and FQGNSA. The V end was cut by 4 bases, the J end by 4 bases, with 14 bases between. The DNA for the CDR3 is TGTGCCAGCAGCTCCCGACAGCCTAGATATAATTCACCCCTCCACTTT. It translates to CASSSRQPRYNSPLHF.

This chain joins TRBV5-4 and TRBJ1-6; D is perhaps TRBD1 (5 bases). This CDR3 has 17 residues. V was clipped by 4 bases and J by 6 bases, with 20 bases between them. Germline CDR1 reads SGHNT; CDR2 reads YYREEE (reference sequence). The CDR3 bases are TGTGCCAGCAGCCAAGTGGGGGGGAATGACGTTAATTCACCCCTCCACTTT. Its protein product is CASSQVGGNDVNSPLHF.

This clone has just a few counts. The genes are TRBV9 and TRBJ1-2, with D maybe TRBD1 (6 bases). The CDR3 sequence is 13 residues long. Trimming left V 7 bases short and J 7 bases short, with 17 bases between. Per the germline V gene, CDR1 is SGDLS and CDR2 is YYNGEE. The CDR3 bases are TGTGCCAGCGAGGGGGGCAGGGTTGGTGGCTACACCTTC. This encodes CASEGGRVGGYTF.

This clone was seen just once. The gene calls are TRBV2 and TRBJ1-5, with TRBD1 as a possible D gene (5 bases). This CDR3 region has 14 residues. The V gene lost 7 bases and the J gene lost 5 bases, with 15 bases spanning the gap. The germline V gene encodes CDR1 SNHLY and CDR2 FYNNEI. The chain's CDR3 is CASNSRTGDQPQHF. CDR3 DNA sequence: TGTGCCAGCAATTCGCGAACAGGTGATCAGCCCCAGCATTTT. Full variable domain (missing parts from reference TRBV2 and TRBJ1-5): EPEVTQTPSHQVTQMGQEVILRCVPISNHLYFYWYRQILGQKVEFLVSFYNNEISEKSEIFDDQFSVERPDGSNFTLKIRSTKLEDSAMYFCASNSRTGDQPQHFGDGTRLSIL.

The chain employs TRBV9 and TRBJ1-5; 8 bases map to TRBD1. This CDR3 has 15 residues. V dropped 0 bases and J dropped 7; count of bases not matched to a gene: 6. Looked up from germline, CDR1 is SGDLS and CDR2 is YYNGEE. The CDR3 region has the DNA TGTGCCAGCAGCGTAGCACCTGACAGGGGCCAGCCCCAGCATTTT. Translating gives CASSVAPDRGQPQHF.

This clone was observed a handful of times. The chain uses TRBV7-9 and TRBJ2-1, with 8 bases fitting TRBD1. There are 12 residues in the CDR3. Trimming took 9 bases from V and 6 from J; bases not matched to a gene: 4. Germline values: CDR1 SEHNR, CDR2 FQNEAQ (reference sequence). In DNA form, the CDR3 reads TGTGCCAGTGACAGGGGTGGCAATGAGCAGTTCTTC. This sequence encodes CASDRGGNEQFF.

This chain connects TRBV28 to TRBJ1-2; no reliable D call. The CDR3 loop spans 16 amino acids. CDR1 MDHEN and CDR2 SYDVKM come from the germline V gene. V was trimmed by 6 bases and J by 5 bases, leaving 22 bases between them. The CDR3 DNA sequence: TGTGCCAGCAGCCCCATAACCTTCCAGAGATCTTATGGCTACACCTTC. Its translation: CASSPITFQRSYGYTF.

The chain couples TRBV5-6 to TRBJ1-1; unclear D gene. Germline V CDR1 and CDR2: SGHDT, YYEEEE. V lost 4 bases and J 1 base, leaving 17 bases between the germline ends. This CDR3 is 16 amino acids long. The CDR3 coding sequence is TGTGCCAGCAGCCCAAAGGTTCTGGTGCGGAACACTGAAGCTTTCTTT. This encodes CASSPKVLVRNTEAFF.

CDR3 bases: TGTGCCAGCAGTCTAGGGTCTGGGGCCAACGTCCTGACTTTC. Protein: CASSLGSGANVLTF. V usage is TRBV2 and J usage is TRBJ2-6; D not resolved. Germline lookup yields CDR1 SNHLY and CDR2 FYNNEI. The CDR3 is 14 residues long. V gave up 5 bases and J gave up 1 base, with 6 bases separating them.

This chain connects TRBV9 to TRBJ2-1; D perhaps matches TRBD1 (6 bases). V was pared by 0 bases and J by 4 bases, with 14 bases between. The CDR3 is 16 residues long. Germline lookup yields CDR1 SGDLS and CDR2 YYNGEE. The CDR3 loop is CASSVGNSGTYNEQFF. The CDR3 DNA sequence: TGTGCCAGCAGCGTAGGGAACTCCGGGACATACAATGAGCAGTTCTTC.

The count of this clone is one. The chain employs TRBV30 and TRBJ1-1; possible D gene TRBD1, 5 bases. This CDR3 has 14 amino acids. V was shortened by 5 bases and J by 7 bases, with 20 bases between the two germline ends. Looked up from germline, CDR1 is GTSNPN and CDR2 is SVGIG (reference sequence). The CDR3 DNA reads TGTGCCTGGGGCCAGGGAGTCCGGGCCGGTGAAGCTTTCTTT. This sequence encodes CAWGQGVRAGEAFF.

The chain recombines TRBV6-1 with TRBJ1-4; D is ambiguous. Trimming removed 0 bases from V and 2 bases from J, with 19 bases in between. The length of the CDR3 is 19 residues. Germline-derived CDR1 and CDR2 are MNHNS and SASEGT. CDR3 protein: CASSEAGGIGFVTNEKLFF. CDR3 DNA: TGTGCCAGCAGTGAAGCTGGAGGGATCGGGTTTGTTACTAATGAAAAACTGTTTTTT.